Sequencing of this T cell receptor beta chain was carried out in a study of Ad26.COV2.S vaccination and SARS-CoV-2 variants. Study summary: Doses of Ad26.COV2.S were injected into muscle once or twice, 56 days apart. Findings of the study overall: Compared with placebo recipients, vaccine recipients had higher spike-specific TCR breadth. In vaccinated individuals, spike-specific CD8+ and CD4+ T cell responses reportedly displayed substantial breadth.

Treatment described: 19 received Ad26.COV2.S at low or high dose, single or two shots; several received placebo; per-sample allocation not given. At day 63 after the first vaccine or placebo injection, samples were drawn. The CDR3 contains 18 residues. CDR1 and CDR2 from the germline V gene are LGHNA and YNFKEQ. J gave up 1 base and V 2 bases, and 12 bases lay outside the gene matches. Only in-frame clones appear in the TCRdb table, and some are missing; sequencing was by immunoSEQ multiplex PCR. This table holds over 450,000 clones, roughly 87% found once. As to this clone: Its antigen is unknown.

This receptor was obtained from a person aged 18-60 years who received the Ad26.COV2.S COVID-19 vaccine or a placebo. The sample consisted of peripheral blood, taken in a trial of Ad26.COV2.S vaccine versus placebo. V and J are TRBV4-2 and TRBJ1-2, with 8 bases aligning to TRBD1. The CDR3 loop reads CASSQIWGQVENNYGYTF. The DNA of the CDR3 is TGTGCCAGCAGCCAAATTTGGGGACAGGTGGAAAATAACTATGGCTACACCTTC.